One sample yielded the 7 T cell receptor beta chains listed below, sequenced in a study of response to subunit inactivated influenza vaccine. One entry per CDR3 protein results from TCRdb running MiXCR on the RT-PCR reads. Altogether more than 400,000 distinct CDR3 sequences are present, roughly 11% being singletons, with the ten largest covering over 9.5%. The material sequenced was PBMCs from blood, taken roughly 6 weeks after vaccination. These receptors were collected from a man aged 50 to 59 who received an inactivated influenza vaccine.

This clonotype appeared many times. The chain recombines TRBV7-2 with TRBJ1-4, with D unclear. This CDR3 comprises 14 residues. The ends were cut back, 2 bases at V and 7 bases at J, with 11 bases in the middle. Germline lookup yields CDR1 SGHTA and CDR2 FQGNSA. This chain's CDR3 is CASSLQGSGEKLFF. Here the CDR3 DNA reads TGTGCCAGCAGCTTACAAGGATCGGGTGAAAAACTGTTTTTT.

This clonotype showed up just a few times. The chain uses TRBV11-2 and TRBJ1-6; unclear D gene. CDR3 size: 12 residues. Germline lookup yields CDR1 SGHAT and CDR2 FQNNGV. Trimming removed 6 bases at V and 7 bases at J, with 7 bases between. The CDR3 DNA follows: TGTGCCAGCAGTCGGTCCAATTCACCCCTCCACTTT. It is translated as CASSRSNSPLHF.

This clonotype was counted many times. The rearrangement uses TRBV2 and TRBJ2-1, with D unresolved. Trimming left V 4 bases short and J 3 bases short, with 7 bases between. The CDR3 has 13 residues. Germline lookup yields CDR1 SNHLY and CDR2 FYNNEI. CDR3 region: CASSAQVYNEQFF. The CDR3 DNA is TGTGCCAGCAGTGCTCAGGTCTACAATGAGCAGTTCTTC.

The sample holds a few counts of this clonotype. The chain combines TRBV13 with TRBJ2-3; D could derive from TRBD1 or TRBD2 (6 bases each). Germline CDR1 is PRHDT and CDR2 is FYEKMQ (reference sequence). The CDR3 consists of 18 residues. Trimming pared 0 bases from V and 2 bases from J, leaving 18 bases between. The CDR3 DNA follows: TGTGCCAGCAGCTTAGGTCGGTTCCGGGGGCGAACCACAGATACGCAGTATTTT. This encodes CASSLGRFRGRTTDTQYF.

This clonotype was seen only a few times. This sequence joins TRBV5-6 and TRBJ2-5; weak D call: TRBD2 (6 bases). This CDR3 has 15 residues. Germline assignment: CDR1 SGHDT and CDR2 YYEEEE. V lost 0 bases and J 4 bases, leaving 13 bases between the germline ends. CDR3 in amino acids: CASSLEVHGGETQYF. The CDR3 nucleotides are TGTGCCAGCAGCTTGGAGGTTCACGGGGGAGAGACCCAGTACTTC.

The V gene is TRBV5-5, the J gene TRBJ1-4; D call uncertain. Trimming removed 4 bases from V and 8 bases from J, with 18 bases in between. The germline V gene encodes CDR1 SGHKS and CDR2 YYEKEE (reference sequence). This CDR3 contains 15 residues. The CDR3 here is CASSRDTLEGEKLFF. The DNA of the CDR3 is TGTGCCAGCAGCCGCGACACCCTAGAGGGCGAAAAACTGTTTTTT.

The chain combines TRBV10-2 with TRBJ2-5, with a possible D match to TRBD2 (6 bases). Trimming took 4 bases from V and 3 from J, leaving 9 bases between them. CDR3 length: 13 amino acids. Germline CDR1 WSHSY, CDR2 SAAADI. CDR3 bases: TGCGCCAGCAGTGCTAGACTAGAAGAGACCCAGTACTTC. The encoded protein is CASSARLEETQYF.